A selection of T cell receptor beta chains follows, all from one sample in a study of T-cell reconstitution after alpha-beta-depleted transplantation in children. A single record per CDR3 protein comes from TCRdb applying MiXCR to the PCR reads. The sample comprises nearly 20,000 distinct CDR3 sequences, about an eighth of which are singletons, and over 30% rests with the top ten. The sample consisted of PBMCs, mostly from graft donor cells, taken 60 days after TCRalphabeta/CD19-depleted stem cell transplant. Receptor source: a female patient between 2 and 10 years old who had a stem cell transplant for congenital amegakaryocytic thrombocytopenia, so the T cells may come from the graft donor. The CDR3 runs from the conserved cysteine through the conserved F or W. A D gene is named only where the DNA matches it firmly. The size entry is marked missing in some rows and otherwise reads once, few, many or a size class.

v_gene: TRBV20-1
abundance: .
j_gene: TRBJ1-1
d_gene: TRBD1
CDR3aa: CSAPRGTGGNTEAFF
CDR3nt: TGCAGTGCTCCGCGGGGGACAGGGGGGAACACTGAAGCTTTCTTT

v_gene: TRBV15
abundance: many
j_gene: TRBJ2-1
d_gene: .
CDR3aa: CATSRENNEQFF
CDR3nt: TGTGCCACCAGCAGGGAAAATAATGAGCAGTTCTTC

v_gene: TRBV7-9
abundance: many
j_gene: TRBJ2-3
d_gene: .
CDR3aa: CASNPSGDTQYF
CDR3nt: TGTGCCAGCAACCCTTCGGGAGATACGCAGTATTTT

v_gene: TRBV20-1
abundance: many
j_gene: TRBJ2-1
d_gene: TRBD2
CDR3aa: CSARRRLAGGRISYNEQFF
CDR3nt: TGCAGTGCTAGAAGGAGACTAGCGGGAGGACGTATTTCATACAATGAGCAGTTCTTC

v_gene: TRBV6-2/TRBV6-3
abundance: few
j_gene: TRBJ2-1
d_gene: .
CDR3aa: CASSYLAEQNNEQFF
CDR3nt: TGTGCCAGCAGTTACCTGGCGGAGCAGAACAATGAGCAGTTCTTC

v_gene: TRBV18
abundance: many
j_gene: TRBJ2-3
d_gene: TRBD2
CDR3aa: CASSLAGGPNTQYF
CDR3nt: TGTGCCAGCTCACTAGCGGGAGGGCCAAATACGCAGTATTTT

v_gene: TRBV12-3/TRBV12-4
abundance: medium-sized
j_gene: TRBJ2-7
d_gene: .
CDR3aa: CASSLGSSSYEQYF
CDR3nt: TGTGCCAGCAGTTTGGGCAGCTCATCCTACGAGCAGTACTTC

v_gene: TRBV6-5
abundance: many
j_gene: TRBJ2-3
d_gene: TRBD2
CDR3aa: CASSYTGGPDTQYF
CDR3nt: TGTGCCAGCAGTTACACGGGAGGGCCGGATACGCAGTATTTT

v_gene: TRBV4-2
abundance: .
j_gene: TRBJ1-2
d_gene: .
CDR3aa: CASSQDPEIGGYTF
CDR3nt: TGTGCCAGCAGCCAAGATCCGGAGATAGGTGGCTACACCTTC

v_gene: TRBV5-4
abundance: many
j_gene: TRBJ2-7
d_gene: .
CDR3aa: CASSSRSARQTYEQYF
CDR3nt: TGTGCCAGCAGCTCGAGATCGGCTAGGCAGACATACGAGCAGTACTTC

v_gene: TRBV5-1
abundance: many
j_gene: TRBJ1-2
d_gene: .
CDR3aa: CASSPRTLLGQPYGYTF
CDR3nt: TGCGCCAGCAGCCCACGTACCTTATTGGGTCAACCCTATGGCTACACCTTC

v_gene: TRBV7-8
abundance: many
j_gene: TRBJ2-5
d_gene: TRBD2
CDR3aa: CASSIPTSGSETQYF
CDR3nt: TGTGCCAGCAGCATCCCGACTAGCGGGAGTGAGACCCAGTACTTC

v_gene: TRBV9
abundance: many
j_gene: TRBJ2-3
d_gene: TRBD2
CDR3aa: CASSAGLSPPDTQYF
CDR3nt: TGTGCCAGCAGCGCGGGACTAAGTCCCCCAGATACGCAGTATTTT

v_gene: TRBV18
abundance: many
j_gene: TRBJ1-3
d_gene: .
CDR3aa: CASSRPLLSGNTIYF
CDR3nt: TGTGCCAGCTCACGACCACTCCTCTCTGGAAACACCATATATTTT

v_gene: TRBV7-9
abundance: many
j_gene: TRBJ1-4
d_gene: TRBD1
CDR3aa: CASSFGRGLSNEKLFF
CDR3nt: TGTGCCAGCAGCTTCGGCAGGGGGCTTTCTAATGAAAAACTGTTTTTT

v_gene: TRBV29-1
abundance: many
j_gene: TRBJ2-3
d_gene: TRBD1
CDR3aa: CSVDQGADTQYF
CDR3nt: TGCAGCGTTGACCAGGGGGCAGATACGCAGTATTTT

v_gene: TRBV5-1
abundance: many
j_gene: TRBJ1-5
d_gene: .
CDR3aa: CASSLGYQPQHF
CDR3nt: TGCGCCAGCAGCTTGGGGTATCAGCCCCAGCATTTT

v_gene: TRBV4-3
abundance: .
j_gene: TRBJ2-7
d_gene: TRBD2
CDR3aa: CASSYTSGSSYEQYF
CDR3nt: TGCGCCAGCAGCTATACTAGCGGGAGCTCCTACGAGCAGTACTTC

v_gene: TRBV20-1
abundance: many
j_gene: TRBJ1-4
d_gene: .
CDR3aa: CSARTANEKLFF
CDR3nt: TGCAGTGCCCGGACGGCTAATGAAAAACTGTTTTTT

v_gene: TRBV18
abundance: many
j_gene: TRBJ2-5
d_gene: .
CDR3aa: CASSKAETQYF
CDR3nt: TGTGCCAGCTCTAAGGCAGAGACCCAGTACTTC

v_gene: TRBV5-1
abundance: many
j_gene: TRBJ2-1
d_gene: TRBD2
CDR3aa: CASSLASGYNEQFF
CDR3nt: TGCGCCAGCAGCTTGGCTAGCGGATACAATGAGCAGTTCTTC

v_gene: TRBV20-1
abundance: many
j_gene: TRBJ2-3
d_gene: .
CDR3aa: CTSRRPTDTQYF
CDR3nt: TGCACCTCCCGAAGGCCCACAGATACGCAGTATTTT

v_gene: TRBV20-1
abundance: many
j_gene: TRBJ2-1
d_gene: TRBD2
CDR3aa: CSATPWTSVYNEQFF
CDR3nt: TGCAGTGCTACACCCTGGACTAGCGTATACAATGAGCAGTTCTTC

v_gene: TRBV10-3
abundance: .
j_gene: TRBJ2-1
d_gene: .
CDR3aa: CAIRRYNEQFF
CDR3nt: TGTGCCATCAGGAGGTACAATGAGCAGTTCTTC

v_gene: TRBV7-8
abundance: many
j_gene: TRBJ2-3
d_gene: .
CDR3aa: CASSFQGSTDTQYF
CDR3nt: TGTGCCAGCAGCTTCCAGGGTAGCACAGATACGCAGTATTTT

v_gene: TRBV11-2
abundance: .
j_gene: TRBJ2-3
d_gene: .
CDR3aa: CASRSRGASTDTQYF
CDR3nt: TGTGCCAGCAGATCGCGGGGCGCTAGCACAGATACGCAGTATTTT

v_gene: TRBV12-3/TRBV12-4
abundance: many
j_gene: TRBJ2-7
d_gene: TRBD2
CDR3aa: CASSPQLAGPSYEQYF
CDR3nt: TGTGCCAGCAGTCCCCAACTAGCGGGTCCCTCCTACGAGCAGTACTTC

v_gene: TRBV27
abundance: many
j_gene: TRBJ2-2
d_gene: .
CDR3aa: CASSWTVTGELFF
CDR3nt: TGTGCCAGCAGTTGGACAGTTACCGGGGAGCTGTTTTTT

v_gene: TRBV7-8
abundance: many
j_gene: TRBJ1-1
d_gene: .
CDR3aa: CASIRDFNTEAFF
CDR3nt: TGTGCCAGCATAAGGGACTTTAACACTGAAGCTTTCTTT

v_gene: TRBV25-1
abundance: many
j_gene: TRBJ2-1
d_gene: .
CDR3aa: CASTRPGTVEQFF
CDR3nt: TGTGCCAGCACCCGGCCGGGGACTGTCGAGCAGTTCTTC

v_gene: TRBV20-1
abundance: many
j_gene: TRBJ2-1
d_gene: .
CDR3aa: CSGKARAFSKGISYNEQFF
CDR3nt: TGCAGTGGTAAGGCGAGGGCCTTTTCCAAAGGCATTTCCTACAATGAGCAGTTCTTC

v_gene: TRBV20-1
abundance: many
j_gene: TRBJ2-7
d_gene: .
CDR3aa: CSASQGATYEQYF
CDR3nt: TGCAGTGCCTCTCAGGGAGCGACCTACGAGCAGTACTTC

v_gene: TRBV20-1
abundance: .
j_gene: TRBJ2-1
d_gene: .
CDR3aa: CSARDRAGEGYNEQFF
CDR3nt: TGCAGTGCTAGAGATCGGGCAGGGGAGGGCTACAATGAGCAGTTCTTC

v_gene: TRBV15
abundance: many
j_gene: TRBJ1-1
d_gene: .
CDR3aa: CATSRVVRGTEAFF
CDR3nt: TGTGCCACCAGCAGAGTCGTACGAGGCACTGAAGCTTTCTTT

v_gene: TRBV5-1
abundance: many
j_gene: TRBJ2-4
d_gene: TRBD1
CDR3aa: CASSLGARQGSNIQYF
CDR3nt: TGCGCCAGCAGCTTGGGCGCGAGACAGGGGTCAAACATTCAGTACTTC

v_gene: TRBV19
abundance: .
j_gene: TRBJ2-1
d_gene: .
CDR3aa: CASSISLVTNEQFF
CDR3nt: TGTGCCAGTAGTATTAGTCTAGTCACCAATGAGCAGTTCTTC

v_gene: TRBV4-1
abundance: many
j_gene: TRBJ1-2
d_gene: .
CDR3aa: CASSQDPGTYYGYTF
CDR3nt: TGCGCCAGCAGCCAAGATCCCGGGACATACTACGGCTACACCTTC

v_gene: TRBV5-1
abundance: many
j_gene: TRBJ2-5
d_gene: .
CDR3aa: CASSYGETQYF
CDR3nt: TGCGCCAGCAGTTATGGAGAGACCCAGTACTTC

v_gene: TRBV2
abundance: few
j_gene: TRBJ2-1
d_gene: .
CDR3aa: CASRGVAGSEQFF
CDR3nt: TGTGCCAGCAGAGGAGTAGCAGGGAGTGAGCAGTTCTTC

v_gene: TRBV6-1
abundance: .
j_gene: TRBJ2-2
d_gene: .
CDR3aa: CASSEAGDTGELFF
CDR3nt: TGTGCCAGCAGTGAAGCCGGGGACACCGGGGAGCTGTTTTTT

v_gene: TRBV7-9
abundance: many
j_gene: TRBJ1-6
d_gene: .
CDR3aa: CASSSGSSYNSPLHF
CDR3nt: TGTGCCAGCAGCTCCGGTAGCTCCTATAATTCACCCCTCCACTTT

v_gene: TRBV7-6
abundance: many
j_gene: TRBJ1-2
d_gene: .
CDR3aa: CASSYDGNYGYTF
CDR3nt: TGTGCCAGCAGTTACGACGGCAACTATGGCTACACCTTC

v_gene: TRBV29-1
abundance: many
j_gene: TRBJ2-7
d_gene: .
CDR3aa: CSVEGVTYEQYF
CDR3nt: TGCAGCGTTGAAGGGGTGACCTACGAGCAGTACTTC

v_gene: TRBV7-9
abundance: .
j_gene: TRBJ2-7
d_gene: .
CDR3aa: CASGYGHLSYEQYF
CDR3nt: TGTGCCAGCGGCTATGGACACCTCTCCTACGAGCAGTACTTC

v_gene: TRBV6-5
abundance: many
j_gene: TRBJ2-1
d_gene: .
CDR3aa: CASRLRARKGDEQFF
CDR3nt: TGTGCCAGCAGATTACGGGCGAGGAAGGGCGATGAGCAGTTCTTC

v_gene: TRBV6-1
abundance: once
j_gene: TRBJ1-1
d_gene: .
CDR3aa: CASSARLGENTEAFF
CDR3nt: TGTGCCAGCAGCGCTCGATTGGGGGAAAACACTGAAGCTTTCTTT

v_gene: TRBV25-1
abundance: once
j_gene: TRBJ1-4
d_gene: .
CDR3aa: CASSESSSGALFF
CDR3nt: TGTGCCAGCAGTGAATCTAGCAGTGGAGCGCTGTTTTTT

v_gene: TRBV15
abundance: many
j_gene: TRBJ1-6
d_gene: .
CDR3aa: CATSRDLPGRYNSPLHF
CDR3nt: TGTGCCACCAGCAGAGATTTACCGGGACGCTATAATTCACCCCTCCACTTT

v_gene: TRBV5-1
abundance: many
j_gene: TRBJ2-2
d_gene: .
CDR3aa: CASSLGVWNTGELFF
CDR3nt: TGCGCCAGCAGCTTGGGGGTTTGGAACACCGGGGAGCTGTTTTTT

v_gene: TRBV5-1
abundance: many
j_gene: TRBJ2-1
d_gene: TRBD2
CDR3aa: CASSTGTSGREQFF
CDR3nt: TGCGCCAGCAGCACCGGGACTAGCGGGAGGGAGCAGTTCTTC

v_gene: TRBV18
abundance: many
j_gene: TRBJ1-1
d_gene: .
CDR3aa: CASSPGGGGNTEAFF
CDR3nt: TGTGCCAGCTCACCGGGCGGAGGCGGGAACACTGAAGCTTTCTTT

v_gene: TRBV7-9
abundance: many
j_gene: TRBJ2-7
d_gene: .
CDR3aa: CASSLLVSYEQYF
CDR3nt: TGTGCCAGCAGCTTATTGGTCTCCTACGAGCAGTACTTC

v_gene: TRBV12-3/TRBV12-4
abundance: many
j_gene: TRBJ2-7
d_gene: .
CDR3aa: CASSLTGTHSEQYF
CDR3nt: TGTGCCAGCAGTTTAACGGGAACTCATTCCGAGCAGTACTTC

v_gene: TRBV7-9
abundance: few
j_gene: TRBJ2-2
d_gene: TRBD1
CDR3aa: CASSRTGGETGELFF
CDR3nt: TGTGCCAGCAGCCGTACAGGGGGCGAGACCGGGGAGCTGTTTTTT